A single sample is the source of the 32 T cell receptor beta chains below, sequenced in a study of blood T cell repertoires in COVID-19. Assay: immunoSEQ multiplex PCR; the TCRdb copy retains only in-frame clones and omits some. The table records 100,000 to 150,000 clones, about 85% of them present only once. The source material was peripheral blood. The receptor source for this set is a man older than 75 with active or convalescent COVID-19.

The V call is TRBV6-5, the J call TRBJ2-7; 11 bases align to TRBD1. The germline V gene has CDR1 MNHEY and CDR2 SVGAGI. Losses at the gene ends were 7 bases for V and 7 bases for J; bases not matched to a gene: 6. This CDR3 has 13 amino acids. CDR3 nucleotides: TGTGCCAGCACCGGACAGGGGGCCGGGGAGCAGTACTTC. It codes for CASTGQGAGEQYF.

The chain links TRBV11-2 to TRBJ1-5, with 8 bases lining up with TRBD1. Germline trimming cut 4 bases from V and 6 bases from J; bases unmatched to any gene: 11. Germline assignment: CDR1 SGHAT and CDR2 FQNNGV. The CDR3 totals 16 residues. The CDR3 loop is CASSSTTGGPSQPQHF. CDR3 in DNA: TGTGCCAGCAGCTCAACTACAGGGGGACCCAGTCAGCCCCAGCATTTT.

This rearrangement joins TRBV12-3 or TRBV12-4 to TRBJ1-4; D gene unclear. The length of the CDR3 is 13 residues. Trimming shortened V by 1 base and J by 7 bases, and 7 bases separated the two germline ends. CDR3 DNA sequence: TGTGCCAGCAGTTTAGAGACTCGTGAAAAACTGTTTTTT. Protein sequence: CASSLETREKLFF.

This clone was found once. V is TRBV5-1 and J is TRBJ2-1; no clear D. CDR1 and CDR2 (germline): SGHRS, YFSETQ. The CDR3 extends over 14 amino acids. Trimming stripped 0 bases from V and 8 bases from J, with 12 bases between. CDR3 coding DNA: TGCGCCAGCAGCTTGGAATCAGATTTCGATGAGCAGTTCTTC. Amino acids: CASSLESDFDEQFF.

This sequence joins TRBV4-3 and TRBJ1-2; D remains unclear. This CDR3 spans 15 amino acids. The V end was cut by 0 bases, the J end by 4 bases, with 12 bases between. Germline V gene data show CDR1 as LGHNA and CDR2 as YSLEER. CDR3 in DNA: TGCGCCAGCAGCCAAGAACGGGGATCTTTCTATGGCTACACCTTC. Encoded protein: CASSQERGSFYGYTF.

A single count supports this clone. The CDR3 region is CASSIYPNEQFF. For the CDR3, the DNA is TGTGCCAGTAGTATATATCCGAATGAGCAGTTCTTC. The chain links TRBV19 to TRBJ2-1; no firm D call. The CDR3 runs 12 residues. Looked up from germline, CDR1 is LNHDA and CDR2 is SQIVND (reference sequence). Between the trimmed V and J ends, which lost 2 bases and 7 bases, there was a span of 6 bases.

J is TRBJ2-2 and V is TRBV7-6, with 10 bases matching TRBD2. CDR1 is SGHVS, CDR2 FNYEAQ, per germline. The junction had 8 bases not matched to a gene; V was cut back by 3 bases and J by 7 bases. The CDR3 has 16 residues. The CDR3 sequence: CASSFALAGSLGELFF. The CDR3 DNA is TGTGCCAGCAGCTTCGCACTAGCGGGATCTCTCGGGGAGCTGTTTTTT.

The chain is built from TRBV3-1 (or the pseudogene TRBV3-2) and TRBJ2-4; TRBD1 matches 8 bases. Germline V gives CDR1 LGHDT, CDR2 YNNKEL (reference sequence). The CDR3 contains 16 residues. With 6 bases clipped from V and 1 base from J, the junction kept 8 bases outside the gene matches. CDR3 bases: TGTGCCAGCAGTCATTATCAGGGGGCCGCCAAAAACATTCAGTACTTC. Encoded protein: CASSHYQGAAKNIQYF.

The V and J genes are TRBV28 and TRBJ1-1, with 7 bases fitting TRBD1. The CDR3 has 18 amino acids. V shed 5 bases and J 1 base; nucleotides not matched to a gene: 16. The germline V gene encodes CDR1 MDHEN and CDR2 SYDVKM. Here the CDR3 DNA reads TGTGCCAGCAGTCTCTCATTACAGGGGAGGAGCAAGAACACTGAAGCTTTCTTT. Protein: CASSLSLQGRSKNTEAFF. Full variable domain (rest looked up from reference TRBV28 and TRBJ1-1): DVKVTQSSRYLVKRTGEKVFLECVQDMDHENMFWYRQDPGLGLRLIYFSYDVKMKEKGDIPEGYSVSREKKERFSLILESASTNQTSMYLCASSLSLQGRSKNTEAFFGQGTRLTVV.

The chain has TRBV6-6 and TRBJ2-5, with 8 positions matching TRBD1. The CDR3 consists of 14 residues. The trim removed 4 bases at V and 6 bases at J, leaving 7 bases unmatched. Germline V gene data show CDR1 as MNHNY and CDR2 as SVGAGI (reference sequence). In DNA, the CDR3 is TGTGCCAGCAGTTCACTCAGACAGGGGAAGACCCAGTACTTC. This sequence encodes CASSSLRQGKTQYF.

This clone is a singleton in its sample. The rearrangement joins TRBV5-1 to TRBJ1-4; TRBD1 matches 9 bases. Germline trimming cut 2 bases from V and 7 bases from J; bases unmatched to any gene: 6. Germline CDR1 SGHRS, CDR2 YFSETQ. CDR3 length equals 15 residues. CDR3 DNA sequence: TGCGCCAGCAGCTTTGGGGACAGGGAAGGTGAAAAACTGTTTTTT. Its translation is CASSFGDREGEKLFF.

This chain uses TRBV6-5 with TRBJ1-6; 10 bases line up with TRBD1. With V trimmed by 8 bases and J by 4 bases, 5 bases remained unmatched. The CDR3 is made up of 15 amino acids. From germline, CDR1 is MNHEY and CDR2 SVGAGI. The CDR3 DNA is TGTGCCAGCGAACCGGGACAGGGGTATAATTCACCCCTCCACTTT. Amino acids: CASEPGQGYNSPLHF.

V gene TRBV5-1 combines with J gene TRBJ2-5; 9 bases align to TRBD2. Per germline, CDR1 SGHRS and CDR2 YFSETQ. J was trimmed by 5 bases and V by 2 bases; bases with no gene match: 4. The CDR3 runs to 14 residues. CDR3 DNA: TGCGCCAGCAGCTTTATAGCGGGGGTCGAGACCCAGTACTTC. Its protein product is CASSFIAGVETQYF.

The chain combines TRBV5-8 with TRBJ2-2; 8 bases are a match to TRBD1. The CDR3 loop spans 15 amino acids. Germline values: CDR1 SGHTS, CDR2 YDEGEE. V dropped 4 bases and J dropped 0; count of bases not matched to a gene: 2. The CDR3: CASSRTGTNTGELFF. In DNA, the CDR3 is TGTGCCAGCAGCCGGACAGGGACGAACACCGGGGAGCTGTTTTTT.

The chain uses TRBV6-2 or TRBV6-3 and TRBJ2-3; 11 bases are shared with TRBD2. With 6 bases clipped from V and 4 bases from J, the junction kept 15 bases outside the gene matches. The CDR3 contains 18 residues. Germline CDR1 reads MNHEY; CDR2 reads SVGEGT. CDR3 DNA sequence: TGTGCCAGCAGCACCTTAGCGGGAGGGCCAAGTTTTGCAGATACGCAGTATTTT. Its protein product is CASSTLAGGPSFADTQYF.

This clone was counted at least ten times. The rearrangement links TRBV29-1 to TRBJ1-1, with D possibly TRBD1 on 5 matching bases. V was trimmed by 3 bases and J by 1 base, leaving 15 bases between them. The germline gives CDR1 SQVTM, CDR2 ANQGSEA. The CDR3 covers 15 residues. The CDR3 protein is CSVERSWTQNTEAFF. The CDR3 nucleotides read TGCAGCGTTGAGCGTTCTTGGACACAGAACACTGAAGCTTTCTTT.

This clone was detected a few times. J is TRBJ1-5 and V is TRBV5-8; D gene uncertain. Germline-derived CDR1 and CDR2 are SGHTS and YDEGEE. The CDR3 runs to 14 residues. V was cut by 1 base and J by 7 bases, with 12 bases left in between. This chain's CDR3 is CASSLKQAWQPQHF. In nucleotides, the CDR3 is TGTGCCAGCAGCTTGAAGCAGGCATGGCAGCCCCAGCATTTT.

J is TRBJ2-3 and V is TRBV27, with 11 positions matching TRBD1. The CDR3 has 18 amino acids. V was clipped by 4 bases and J by 5 bases; unmatched bases: 14. The germline CDR1 and CDR2 sequences are MNHEY and SMNVEV (reference sequence). The DNA for the CDR3 is TGTGCCAGCAGTTCCCGCGCTCCGGACAGGGGGCATAGAGATACGCAGTATTTT. Residues: CASSSRAPDRGHRDTQYF.

The chain combines TRBV30 with TRBJ1-1; D is ambiguous. The germline V gene has CDR1 GTSNPN and CDR2 SVGIG (reference sequence). This CDR3 has 12 residues. Trimming took 2 bases from V and 3 from J, leaving 7 bases between them. As DNA, the CDR3 is TGTGCCTGGAGTTCCGGGGACACTGAAGCTTTCTTT. Amino acids: CAWSSGDTEAFF.

V usage is TRBV28 and J usage is TRBJ1-5; D not certain. Germline CDR1 reads MDHEN; CDR2 reads SYDVKM. V was pared by 3 bases and J by 3 bases, with 12 bases between. This CDR3 has 15 amino acids. CDR3 DNA: TGTGCCAGCAGTTTTCCAGGAGGGTACAATCAGCCCCAGCATTTT. Protein: CASSFPGGYNQPQHF.

The rearrangement uses TRBV29-1 and TRBJ1-1; tentative D call: TRBD1 (5 bases). Germline V gene data show CDR1 as SQVTM and CDR2 as ANQGSEA. CDR3 size: 12 residues. V lost 7 bases and J lost 5, with 14 bases in between. CDR3 nucleotide sequence: TGCAGCGCCGAATCGGGGGGAACTGAAGCTTTCTTT. This codes for CSAESGGTEAFF.

V usage is TRBV3-1 (or the pseudogene TRBV3-2) and J usage is TRBJ2-7; 7 bases are shared with TRBD2. Germline-derived CDR1 and CDR2 are LGHDT and YNNKEL (reference sequence). V dropped 0 bases and J dropped 3; count of bases not matched to a gene: 5. The CDR3 runs 15 residues. CDR3 bases: TGTGCCAGCAGCCAAGATGAGACTAGCTACTACGAGCAGTACTTC. Translated: CASSQDETSYYEQYF.

The chain couples TRBV5-1 to TRBJ2-7, with D possibly TRBD2 on 6 matching bases. The CDR3 has 15 amino acids. CDR1 SGHRS and CDR2 YFSETQ come from the germline V gene. The V gene lost 5 bases and the J gene lost 0 bases, with 15 bases spanning the gap. The CDR3 region is CASRLTPGLSYEQYF. The CDR3 DNA reads TGCGCCAGCAGGTTAACTCCGGGACTCTCCTACGAGCAGTACTTC. The variable domain in full, completed from reference TRBV5-1 and TRBJ2-7, reads KAGVTQTPRYLIKTRGQQVTLSCSPISGHRSVSWYQQTPGQGLQFLFEYFSETQRNKGNFPGRFSGRQFSNSRSEMNVSTLELGDSALYLCASRLTPGLSYEQYFGPGTRLTVT.

This CDR3 is CSGTRGGTGTDTQYF. In DNA form, the CDR3 reads TGCAGCGGAACTCGGGGGGGCACAGGCACAGATACGCAGTATTTT. J is TRBJ2-3 and V is TRBV29-1, with TRBD2 identical over 8 bases. The CDR3 totals 15 residues. J lost 1 base, V lost 7 bases, and 10 bases had no gene match. The germline gives CDR1 SQVTM, CDR2 ANQGSEA.

The CDR3 loop is CAMGTGGSTDTQYF. In DNA, the CDR3 is TGTGCCATGGGTACGGGGGGTAGCACAGATACGCAGTATTTT. The chain uses TRBV10-3 and TRBJ2-3; 7 bases match TRBD2. The junction had 6 bases not matched to a gene; V was cut back by 9 bases and J by 0 bases. The CDR3 covers 14 residues. The germline CDR1 and CDR2 sequences are ENHRY and SYGVKD.

This chain connects TRBV30 to TRBJ2-7; TRBD2 agrees at 8 bases. After removal of 2 bases from V and 7 bases from J, the junction contained 13 bases not matched to a gene. The CDR3 spans 15 residues. CDR1 and CDR2 (germline): GTSNPN, SVGIG (reference sequence). As DNA, the CDR3 is TGTGCCTGGAGTATGTTTGGGACGGGAGGGGTTGAGCAGTACTTC. This sequence encodes CAWSMFGTGGVEQYF.

V and J are TRBV4-2 and TRBJ2-7; D unresolved. The CDR3 is made up of 14 amino acids. V lost 0 bases to trimming and J lost 0 bases, with 6 bases between them. Per the germline V gene, CDR1 is LGHNA and CDR2 is YNFKEQ. The CDR3 sequence is CASSQEFSSYEQYF. The CDR3 nucleotides are TGTGCCAGCAGCCAAGAATTTAGCTCCTACGAGCAGTACTTC.

V usage is TRBV7-9 and J usage is TRBJ1-6; 8 bases match TRBD1. Trimming cost V 2 bases and J 5 bases; bases outside gene matches: 8. The CDR3 runs to 17 residues. CDR1 SEHNR and CDR2 FQNEAQ come from the germline V gene (reference sequence). The CDR3 reads CASSLNFRTGNNSPLHF. The CDR3 nucleotides read TGTGCCAGCAGCTTAAATTTCCGGACAGGGAATAATTCACCCCTCCACTTT.

The chain combines TRBV5-1 with TRBJ2-7, with D perhaps TRBD1 (6 bases). The CDR3 runs 13 residues. V lost 5 bases and J lost 3, with 12 bases in between. Germline V gene lookup returns CDR1 SGHRS and CDR2 YFSETQ. CDR3 coding DNA: TGCGCCAGCAGAACGGACAGAAACTACGAGCAGTACTTC. Protein sequence: CASRTDRNYEQYF.

The V gene is TRBV7-9, the J gene TRBJ1-5; possible D gene TRBD1, 6 bases. The V end lost 0 bases, the J end lost 4 bases, and 13 bases lay between the germline ends. Looked up from germline, CDR1 is SEHNR and CDR2 is FQNEAQ (reference sequence). This CDR3 has 16 residues. CDR3 region: CASSLAGQGPNQPQHF. The CDR3 nucleotides are TGTGCCAGCAGCTTAGCTGGCCAGGGGCCAAATCAGCCCCAGCATTTT.

V gene TRBV18 combines with J gene TRBJ2-7, with 12 positions matching TRBD2. The CDR3 is 13 residues long. Germline CDR1 is KGHSH and CDR2 is LQKENI. With V trimmed by 8 bases and J by 2 bases, 1 base remained unmatched. CDR3 region: CASRTSGAYEQYF. The CDR3 DNA follows: TGTGCCAGCAGGACTAGCGGGGCCTACGAGCAGTACTTC.

The chain has TRBV6-5 and TRBJ2-7, with 8 bases that match TRBD1. CDR1 is MNHEY and CDR2 is SVGAGI in the germline V gene. V shed 2 bases, J shed 6 bases, and the junction held 12 bases outside the gene matches. The CDR3 length is 16 residues. In nucleotides, the CDR3 is TGTGCCAGCAGTTACGGGGAGGCCAGGGGGCCCGCCGAGCAGTACTTC. Amino acids: CASSYGEARGPAEQYF.